Below are 21 T cell receptor beta chains sequenced from a single sample in a study of T-cell reconstitution after alpha-beta-depleted transplantation in children. It was with unique molecular identifiers that the TCRbeta library was prepared. TCRdb reprocessed the PCR reads via MiXCR and lists one record per CDR3 protein. The repertoire holds about a million distinct CDR3 sequences, with 25% to 30% as singletons. Sequencing was performed on PBMCs, mostly from graft donor cells, taken 360 days after TCRalphabeta/CD19-depleted stem cell transplant. The receptors were gathered from a boy less than two years old who had a stem cell transplant for SCID, so the T cells may come from the graft donor.

This chain joins TRBV5-1 and TRBJ1-2, with D unclear. Trimming took 4 bases from V and 3 from J, leaving 19 bases between them. Germline V CDR1 and CDR2: SGHRS, YFSETQ. This CDR3 region has 16 residues. DNA of the CDR3: TGCGCCAGCAGCCCCGCGGTTGATCACCCGGACTATGGCTACACCTTC. This codes for CASSPAVDHPDYGYTF.

There are a few counts of this clonotype. This sequence joins TRBV12-3 or TRBV12-4 and TRBJ2-3, with D unresolved. Between the trimmed V and J ends, which lost 6 bases and 5 bases, there was a span of 15 bases. This CDR3 contains 14 residues. CDR3: CASSPTRVGDTQYF. CDR3 in DNA: TGTGCCAGCAGCCCTACACGGGTTGGAGATACGCAGTATTTT.

This clonotype was recorded a few times. This chain connects TRBV20-1 to TRBJ2-7; 8 bases agree with TRBD1. Trimming removed 1 base from V and 2 bases from J; junction bases left unmatched: 7. The CDR3 length is 15 residues. Looked up from germline, CDR1 is DFQATT and CDR2 is SNEGSKA (reference sequence). CDR3 region: CSARGWHRGTYEQYF. CDR3 DNA sequence: TGCAGTGCTAGAGGGTGGCACAGGGGGACCTACGAGCAGTACTTC.

V is TRBV7-3 and J is TRBJ2-1, with a possible D match to TRBD2 (5 bases). Germline CDR1 is SGHTA and CDR2 is FQGTGA. This CDR3 has 15 residues. The germline V and J ends were trimmed by 9 bases and 4 bases, with 19 bases remaining between them. CDR3 sequence reads: CARIASGKAYNEQFF. The CDR3 DNA follows: TGTGCCAGAATAGCGTCAGGAAAAGCTTACAATGAGCAGTTCTTC.

The rearrangement joins TRBV18 to TRBJ2-1; no firm D call. Trimming shortened V by 3 bases and J by 8 bases, and 20 bases separated the two germline ends. Germline CDR1 is KGHSH and CDR2 is LQKENI. This CDR3 is built from 16 residues. The CDR3 here is CASSPSLDPSGDEQFF. In nucleotides, the CDR3 is TGTGCCAGCTCACCCTCGCTAGACCCCAGTGGGGATGAGCAGTTCTTC.

This clonotype has more than one count but fewer than ten. This chain joins TRBV4-2 and TRBJ2-2; 8 nucleotides agree with TRBD2. Germline V gene data show CDR1 as LGHNA and CDR2 as YNFKEQ. Unmatched junction bases numbered 13, after V lost 0 bases and J lost 4 bases. CDR3 length equals 19 residues. CDR3 DNA: TGTGCCAGCAGCCAAGATCGGGGGGGGCCGCCTTTCAGCACCGGGGAGCTGTTTTTT. Protein sequence: CASSQDRGGPPFSTGELFF.

V and J are TRBV12-3 or TRBV12-4 and TRBJ2-7; weak D call: TRBD2 (6 bases). The CDR3 contains 13 residues. V dropped 5 bases and J dropped 2 bases, with 10 bases sitting between them. The DNA of the CDR3 is TGTGCCAGCAGTGTCGGGACTCCCTACGAGCAGTACTTC. This codes for CASSVGTPYEQYF.

This clonotype was seen more than once but under ten times. The rearrangement links TRBV7-2 to TRBJ1-2; a possible D gene is TRBD1 (5 bases). Looked up from germline, CDR1 is SGHTA and CDR2 is FQGNSA. The V gene lost 5 bases and the J gene lost 2 bases, with 15 bases spanning the gap. This CDR3 contains 15 residues. The CDR3 sequence is CASSTRQYANYGYTF. As DNA, the CDR3 is TGTGCCAGCAGCACCCGACAGTATGCCAACTATGGCTACACCTTC.

The chain links TRBV12-3 or TRBV12-4 to TRBJ2-1; weak D call: TRBD2 (6 bases). V dropped 7 bases and J dropped 7 bases, with 20 bases sitting between them. The CDR3 covers 15 residues. CDR3 protein: CASTHAGPLSNEQFF. DNA for the CDR3: TGTGCCAGCACACACGCGGGGCCCCTATCGAATGAGCAGTTCTTC.

This clonotype has only a few counts. V usage is TRBV7-8 and J usage is TRBJ2-7; 8 nucleotides match TRBD2. In germline, CDR1 is SGHVS, CDR2 FQNEAQ. There are 18 residues in the CDR3. After removal of 2 bases from V and 0 bases from J, the junction contained 12 bases not matched to a gene. The CDR3 region has the DNA TGTGCCAGCAGCTTACCCCGCGTGAGGCGGGGGGACTCCTACGAGCAGTACTTC. Amino acid sequence: CASSLPRVRRGDSYEQYF.

The sample holds a few counts of this clonotype. V usage is TRBV5-1 and J usage is TRBJ2-7; D is perhaps TRBD2 (6 bases). V shed 2 bases and J shed 9 bases, with 12 bases lying between them. The CDR3 contains 12 residues. In germline, CDR1 is SGHRS, CDR2 YFSETQ. Written as DNA, the CDR3 is TGCGCCAGCAGCTTAGGAGGGAAGGGGCAGTACTTC. Amino acid sequence: CASSLGGKGQYF.

This clonotype was detected ten times or more. The rearrangement links TRBV7-8 to TRBJ2-1; D gene ambiguous. V was pared by 2 bases and J by 1 base, with 9 bases between. The length of the CDR3 is 15 residues. Germline assignment: CDR1 SGHVS and CDR2 FQNEAQ. The CDR3 sequence is CASSLSTWSYNEQFF. CDR3 bases: TGTGCCAGCAGCTTATCTACCTGGTCCTACAATGAGCAGTTCTTC.

This clonotype appeared a few times. This chain connects TRBV19 to TRBJ2-1; 7 nucleotides agree with TRBD1. The CDR3 contains 14 residues. The V gene end was trimmed by 6 bases and the J gene end by 4 bases; junction bases not matched to a gene: 6. CDR1 is LNHDA and CDR2 is SQIVND in the germline V gene (reference sequence). As DNA, the CDR3 is TGTGCCAGTAGACCGGGACAGCGGTACAATGAGCAGTTCTTC. It translates to CASRPGQRYNEQFF.

This clonotype was counted many times. V gene TRBV5-1 combines with J gene TRBJ2-3; D tentatively reads TRBD1 or TRBD2 (5 bases each). Trimming removed 4 bases from V and 4 bases from J, with 13 bases in between. The V gene's germline CDR1 is SGHRS and CDR2 YFSETQ. There are 14 residues in the CDR3. CDR3 in DNA: TGCGCCAGCAGCCTGAGGGGACCCCCAGATACGCAGTATTTT. As protein: CASSLRGPPDTQYF.

This clonotype was recorded a few times. J is TRBJ2-7 and V is TRBV3-1; possibly TRBD1 for D (7 bases). V lost 5 bases and J lost 4, with 15 bases in between. Germline V gene lookup returns CDR1 LGHDT and CDR2 YNNKEL (reference sequence). The CDR3 totals 14 residues. The CDR3 DNA is TGTGCCAGCAGCTTGCGGAGGGGACAGTACGAGCAGTACTTC. Its protein is CASSLRRGQYEQYF.

This clonotype was detected ten times or more. CDR3 DNA: TGTGCCAGCAGCTCCACTGACGGCTACGAGCAGTACTTC. This encodes CASSSTDGYEQYF. The chain has TRBV9 and TRBJ2-7; D remains ambiguous. The V gene's germline CDR1 is SGDLS and CDR2 YYNGEE. The CDR3 has 13 residues. Deletions cut 4 bases from V and 3 bases from J, with 11 bases between. The whole variable domain, filled in from reference TRBV9 and TRBJ2-7, reads DSGVTQTPKHLITATGQRVTLRCSPRSGDLSVYWYQQSLDQGLQFLIQYYNGEERAKGNILERFSAQQFPDLHSELNLSSLELGDSALYFCASSSTDGYEQYFGPGTRLTVT.

This clonotype occurred a few times. This sequence joins TRBV3-1 and TRBJ2-7; 10 nucleotides agree with TRBD2. Per germline, CDR1 LGHDT and CDR2 YNNKEL (reference sequence). This CDR3 comprises 15 residues. V trimming: 1 base; J trimming: 1 base; junction bases outside the gene matches: 1. This CDR3 is CASSQGTSGSYEQYF. DNA of the CDR3: TGTGCCAGCAGCCAAGGGACTAGCGGTTCCTACGAGCAGTACTTC.

This chain connects TRBV3-1 to TRBJ2-3, with D hard to call. Germline V gene lookup returns CDR1 LGHDT and CDR2 YNNKEL (reference sequence). V lost 1 base, J lost 10 bases, and 15 bases lay in between. This CDR3 has 14 residues. The CDR3 sequence is CASSQVVSLDPQYF. The CDR3 nucleotides read TGTGCCAGCAGCCAAGTAGTCTCGCTAGACCCGCAGTATTTT.

The chain employs TRBV7-3 and TRBJ2-1; D may be TRBD1 (5 bases). The CDR3 is 15 residues long. The V and J ends lost 4 bases and 6 bases respectively, with 16 bases between them. The germline CDR1 and CDR2 sequences are SGHTA and FQGTGA. The CDR3 coding sequence is TGTGCCAGCAGCTCCACAGGTCTACCTCTCAATGAGCAGTTCTTC. It specifies CASSSTGLPLNEQFF.

The chain recombines TRBV3-1 with TRBJ2-3, with D possibly called TRBD1 or TRBD2 (5 bases each). The CDR3 sequence is 13 residues long. Germline V gene data show CDR1 as LGHDT and CDR2 as YNNKEL (reference sequence). Trimming shortened V by 1 base and J by 6 bases, and 8 bases separated the two germline ends. The CDR3 loop is CASSQGDGDTQYF. The CDR3 nucleotides are TGTGCCAGCAGCCAAGGGGACGGCGATACGCAGTATTTT.

V gene TRBV4-1 combines with J gene TRBJ2-2, with 9 nucleotides matching TRBD2. Germline V lookup: CDR1 MGHRA, CDR2 YSYEKL. The CDR3 is 16 amino acids. Losses at the gene ends were 1 base for V and 3 bases for J; bases not matched to a gene: 3. The CDR3 DNA reads TGCGCCAGCAGCCAAGTCTGGACTAGCGACACCGGGGAGCTGTTTTTT. This encodes CASSQVWTSDTGELFF.